A selection of T cell receptor beta chains follows, all from one sample in a study of cytomegalovirus exposure and HLA in healthy donors. Clones were read by immunoSEQ multiplex PCR, and TCRdb kept only the in-frame ones, dropping some. The sample includes over 75,000 clones, around 85% of them seen just once. Source material: PBMCs. These receptors were taken from a man between 18 and 35 years old in good health and CMV-seropositive. Both conserved end residues are part of each CDR3. A D gene is named only where the DNA matches it firmly. Clone size is not always given. Where it is, it says once, few, many or a class for expanded clones.

D gene,clone size,J gene,V gene,CDR3 protein,CDR3 DNA
TRBD2,.,TRBJ2-3,TRBV5-1,CASSPTSGTKDTQYF,TGCGCCAGCAGCCCAACTAGCGGGACTAAAGATACGCAGTATTTT
.,.,TRBJ2-7,TRBV5-4,CASSFTQGWSSYEQYF,TGTGCCAGCAGCTTTACACAGGGCTGGAGCTCCTACGAGCAGTACTTC
TRBD2,once,TRBJ2-1,TRBV27,CASRLLAGGSYNEQFF,TGTGCCAGCAGACTACTAGCGGGAGGCTCCTACAATGAGCAGTTCTTC
TRBD1,.,TRBJ2-5,TRBV5-4,CASRTPGQGPEETQYF,TGTGCCAGCAGAACGCCGGGACAGGGGCCCGAAGAGACCCAGTACTTC
TRBD1,.,TRBJ1-2,TRBV7-2,CASSLVRQGVSGYTF,TGTGCCAGCAGCTTAGTACGACAGGGTGTTTCTGGCTACACCTTC
TRBD2,.,TRBJ2-3,TRBV30,CAWGLAGADTQYF,TGTGCCTGGGGACTAGCGGGAGCAGATACGCAGTATTTT
.,.,TRBJ1-1,TRBV7-9,CASSFPEVRLGAFF,TGTGCCAGCAGCTTCCCGGAGGTCCGGCTAGGAGCTTTCTTT
TRBD1,.,TRBJ1-1,TRBV11-1,CASSSLGQGNTEAFF,TGTGCCAGCAGCTCCCTAGGACAGGGGAACACTGAAGCTTTCTTT
.,.,TRBJ1-2,TRBV10-3,CAIRRDGSYGYTF,TGTGCCATCCGGAGGGACGGCTCATATGGCTACACCTTC
.,.,TRBJ2-1,TRBV5-1,CATRPQGYNEQFF,TGCGCCACCCGCCCACAGGGCTACAATGAGCAGTTCTTC
.,.,TRBJ1-3,TRBV5-6,CASSLVGTSGNTIYF,TGTGCCAGCAGCTTGGTCGGGACATCTGGAAACACCATATATTTT
.,.,TRBJ2-3,TRBV5-4,CASSLTTYRGTDTQYF,TGTGCCAGCAGCTTGACGACCTATCGGGGCACAGATACGCAGTATTTT
.,few,TRBJ1-1,TRBV18,CASSPFADLAFF,TGTGCCAGCTCACCATTTGCAGATCTAGCTTTCTTT
TRBD2,few,TRBJ2-2,TRBV14,CASSQDNRLAGIGELFF,TGTGCCAGCAGCCAAGATAATCGGCTAGCGGGAATCGGGGAGCTGTTTTTT
TRBD2,.,TRBJ2-1,TRBV5-1,CASSLAGTSGSESYNEQFF,TGCGCCAGCAGCTTGGCGGGGACTAGCGGGAGCGAGTCCTACAATGAGCAGTTCTTC
.,once,TRBJ2-5,TRBV6-1,CASSEVGRGGAETQYF,TGTGCCAGCAGTGAAGTGGGGCGAGGGGGGGCTGAGACCCAGTACTTC
.,.,TRBJ2-3,TRBV18,CASSAQRADTQYF,TGTGCCAGCTCAGCCCAGCGTGCAGATACGCAGTATTTT
TRBD2,few,TRBJ2-5,TRBV5-6,CATSGWDLETQYF,TGTGCCACTAGCGGGTGGGACCTCGAGACCCAGTACTTC
TRBD2,.,TRBJ2-1,TRBV7-9,CASSLVSGGSHNEQFF,TGTGCCAGCAGCTTAGTATCGGGCGGGAGTCACAATGAGCAGTTCTTC
.,.,TRBJ1-5,TRBV10-1,CASSEMGASYSNQPQHF,TGCGCCAGCAGTGAGATGGGGGCTAGTTATAGCAATCAGCCCCAGCATTTT
TRBD2,once,TRBJ2-7,TRBV29-1,CSVEDFGGGQYF,TGCAGCGTTGAAGATTTTGGGGGGGGACAGTACTTC
.,few,TRBJ2-7,TRBV18,CASSPTENEQYF,TGTGCCAGCTCACCGACAGAGAACGAGCAGTACTTC
TRBD1,.,TRBJ2-5,TRBV19,CASGQGGETQYF,TGTGCCAGCGGACAGGGAGGAGAGACCCAGTACTTC
.,.,TRBJ2-7,TRBV28,CASSGQTREQYF,TGTGCCAGCAGCGGACAGACGCGCGAGCAGTACTTC
TRBD2,.,TRBJ2-1,TRBV5-1,CASSGGRAGYNEQFF,TGCGCCAGCAGTGGCGGGAGGGCAGGCTACAATGAGCAGTTCTTC
.,.,TRBJ2-5,TRBV11-3,CASSLANLGAQETQYF,TGTGCCAGCAGCTTAGCAAATCTGGGCGCCCAAGAGACCCAGTACTTC
.,.,TRBJ1-2,TRBV28,CASSPTYGYTF,TGTGCCAGCAGTCCTACCTATGGCTACACCTTC
.,once,TRBJ1-1,TRBV6-4,CASSVGSQAEAFF,TGTGCCAGCAGTGTGGGCAGCCAAGCTGAAGCTTTCTTT
TRBD2,.,TRBJ2-5,TRBV7-9,CASSLTPGLAGGMEETQYF,TGTGCCAGCAGCTTAACGCCGGGACTAGCGGGAGGGATGGAAGAGACCCAGTACTTC
TRBD1,.,TRBJ2-5,TRBV14,CASSESTGGQTQYF,TGTGCCAGCAGCGAATCAACAGGGGGCCAGACCCAGTACTTC
TRBD2,.,TRBJ2-5,TRBV28,CASSLYSGRAFLQETQYF,TGTGCCAGCAGTTTGTATAGCGGGAGGGCCTTCCTCCAAGAGACCCAGTACTTC
.,.,TRBJ1-2,TRBV4-1,CASSGGDRPYGYTF,TGCGCCAGCAGTGGGGGTGACAGGCCGTATGGCTACACCTTC
.,.,TRBJ2-2,TRBV7-3,CASSLIGTGAAGELFF,TGTGCCAGCAGCTTAATTGGGACGGGAGCGGCCGGGGAGCTGTTTTTT
TRBD1,.,TRBJ2-5,TRBV2,CASTIQGQGGSETQYF,TGTGCCAGCACCATACAGGGACAGGGAGGGTCAGAGACCCAGTACTTC
.,once,TRBJ1-1,TRBV4-1,CASSQYRSGTEAFF,TGCGCCAGCAGCCAATACCGTAGCGGCACTGAAGCTTTCTTT
TRBD2,.,TRBJ2-7,TRBV7-6,CASTGGRDYEQYF,TGTGCCAGCACCGGAGGGAGGGACTACGAGCAGTACTTC
TRBD2,.,TRBJ2-1,TRBV11-2,CASSLGYTSGGRGFF,TGTGCCAGCAGCTTAGGGTATACTAGCGGGGGCCGAGGTTTCTTC
TRBD2,.,TRBJ2-3,TRBV6-6,CASSGWTSQTIETQYF,TGTGCCAGCAGTGGTTGGACTAGCCAGACGATTGAGACGCAGTATTTT
.,.,TRBJ1-1,TRBV28,CASSRVNEAFF,TGTGCCAGCAGCAGGGTTAATGAAGCTTTCTTT
.,once,TRBJ2-5,TRBV7-7,CASSLAGGQETQYF,TGTGCCAGCAGCTTAGCCGGAGGGCAAGAGACCCAGTACTTC
TRBD1,.,TRBJ1-1,TRBV20-1,CSARDRGEAFF,TGCAGTGCTAGAGACAGGGGGGAAGCTTTCTTT
TRBD1,.,TRBJ2-7,TRBV30,CAWSRGLSSYEQYF,TGTGCCTGGAGCAGGGGGCTTAGCTCCTACGAGCAGTACTTC
.,.,TRBJ2-2,TRBV6-6,CASSYPRLNTGELFF,TGTGCCAGCAGTTACCCGCGGCTCAACACCGGGGAGCTGTTTTTT
TRBD2,.,TRBJ2-2,TRBV27,CASSLGLADTGELFF,TGTGCCAGCAGTTTGGGACTAGCGGACACCGGGGAGCTGTTTTTT
TRBD2,.,TRBJ2-7,TRBV14,CASSQERVGLAESSYEQYF,TGTGCCAGCAGCCAAGAGCGGGTGGGACTAGCGGAAAGCTCCTACGAGCAGTACTTC
.,.,TRBJ2-4,TRBV5-4,CASTRDLAKNIQYF,TGTGCCAGCACCAGGGATTTAGCCAAAAACATTCAGTACTTC
.,.,TRBJ1-2,TRBV10-3,CAISESAGGNGYGYTF,TGTGCCATCAGTGAGTCTGCAGGAGGAAATGGCTATGGCTACACCTTC
TRBD2,.,TRBJ2-2,TRBV9,CASSSIAGGGTGELFF,TGTGCCAGCAGCTCTATTGCGGGGGGTGGCACCGGGGAGCTGTTTTTT
TRBD1,.,TRBJ2-1,TRBV19,CASTRTPGTGVNEQFF,TGTGCCAGTACTAGAACCCCCGGGACAGGGGTCAATGAGCAGTTCTTC
.,.,TRBJ1-2,TRBV5-1,CASKSGMDGYTF,TGCGCCAGCAAATCGGGGATGGATGGCTACACCTTC